One T cell receptor (beta chain) is described in this entry. Profiled with immunoSEQ multiplex PCR; TCRdb holds only in-frame clones, not every one. The sample lists around 190,000 clones, about 85% occurring once. This specimen comes from a study of blood T cell repertoires in COVID-19. The source of this sequence is a woman aged 80 or over with acute or convalescent COVID-19. The specimen sequenced was peripheral blood.

The CDR3, as DNA: TGTGCCAGCAGTCTCTGGACAGGGGAAGGAGGCAATCAGCCCCAGCATTTT. Its protein product is CASSLWTGEGGNQPQHF. This chain joins TRBV6-6 and TRBJ1-5; 9 positions agree with TRBD1. Germline-derived CDR1 and CDR2 are MNHNY and SVGAGI (reference sequence). V was pared by 5 bases and J by 2 bases, with 10 bases of the junction left unmatched. The CDR3 consists of 17 residues.